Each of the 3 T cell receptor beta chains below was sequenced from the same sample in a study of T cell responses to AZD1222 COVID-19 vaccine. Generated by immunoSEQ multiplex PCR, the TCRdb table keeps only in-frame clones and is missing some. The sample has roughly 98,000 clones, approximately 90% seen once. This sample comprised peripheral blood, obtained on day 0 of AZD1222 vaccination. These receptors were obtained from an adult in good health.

The CDR3 DNA reads TGTGCCACTCGGGGTACCGACACTGAAGCTTTCTTT. This translates into CATRGTDTEAFF. This rearrangement joins TRBV24-1 to TRBJ1-1; D gene unclear. The CDR3 covers 12 residues. CDR1 and CDR2 (germline): KGHDR, SFDVKD. V dropped 10 bases and J dropped 3 bases, with 11 bases sitting between them.

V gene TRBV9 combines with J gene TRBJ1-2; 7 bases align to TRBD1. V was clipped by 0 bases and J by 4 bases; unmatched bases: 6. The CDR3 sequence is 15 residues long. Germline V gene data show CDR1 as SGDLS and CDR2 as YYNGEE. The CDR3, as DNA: TGTGCCAGCAGCGTAGACACAGGGGCTAGCTATGGCTACACCTTC. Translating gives CASSVDTGASYGYTF. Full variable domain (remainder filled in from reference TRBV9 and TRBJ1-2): DSGVTQTPKHLITATGQRVTLRCSPRSGDLSVYWYQQSLDQGLQFLIQYYNGEERAKGNILERFSAQQFPDLHSELNLSSLELGDSALYFCASSVDTGASYGYTFGSGTRLTVV.

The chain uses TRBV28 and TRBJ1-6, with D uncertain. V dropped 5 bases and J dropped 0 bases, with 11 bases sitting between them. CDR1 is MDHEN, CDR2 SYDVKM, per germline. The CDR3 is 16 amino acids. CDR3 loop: CASSQATSSYNSPLHF. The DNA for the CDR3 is TGTGCCAGCAGTCAGGCTACCAGCTCCTATAATTCACCCCTCCACTTT.